Each of the 23 T cell receptor beta chains below was sequenced from the same sample in a study of T cell clonality in common variable immunodeficiency. The method was immunoSEQ multiplex PCR; TCRdb's version includes in-frame clones alone and lacks a portion of them. The sample has 30,000 to 40,000 clones, none seen only once; the top ten hold approximately 4%. The specimen was peripheral blood mononuclear cells. Receptors were obtained from a person between 18 and 75 years old in good health.

In this sample, this clone turned up many times. With the read ending 3 residues before the CDR3 end, the germline J gene is used to fill in that end. The chain joins TRBV13 to TRBJ2-2; no definite D call. Germline V gene data show CDR1 as PRHDT and CDR2 as FYEKMQ (reference sequence). Trimming took off 1 base at V and 3 bases at J, with 6 bases between the two ends. The CDR3 extends over 14 amino acids. The CDR3 loop reads CASSLVPDTGELFF. The CDR3 DNA, read in part, is TGTGCCAGCAGCTTAGTTCCAGACACCGGGGAG. Full variable domain (outside the CDR3, taken from reference TRBV13 and TRBJ2-2): AAGVIQSPRHLIKEKRETATLKCYPIPRHDTVYWYQQGPGQDPQFLISFYEKMQSDKGSIPDRFSAQQFSDYHSELNMSSLELGDSALYFCASSLVPDTGELFFGEGSRLTVL.

This clone was counted a few times. Read sequence stops 3 residues before the CDR3 end, and the germline J gene provides the missing end. The chain employs TRBV6-2 or TRBV6-3 and TRBJ1-5; D may be TRBD1 (5 bases). V dropped 2 bases and J dropped 1 base, with 9 bases sitting between them. Per the germline V gene, CDR1 is MNHEY and CDR2 is SVGEGT. This CDR3 contains 15 residues. CDR3 loop: CASSYRGKSNQPQHF. The CDR3 DNA, read in part, is TGTGCCAGCAGTTACCGGGGGAAAAGCAATCAGCCC.

This clone was picked up many times. Coverage ceases 3 residues before the CDR3 finishes, and the germline J gene fills in the end. The rearrangement joins TRBV7-2 to TRBJ2-1; TRBD2 aligns across 7 bases. This CDR3 is built from 14 residues. Germline trimming cut 5 bases from V and 3 bases from J; bases unmatched to any gene: 4. The germline CDR1 and CDR2 sequences are SGHTA and FQGNSA. The CDR3 loop is CASSPRDYYNEQFF. CDR3 DNA (partial): TGTGCCAGCAGCCCCCGGGACTACTACAATGAG.

In this sample, this clone turned up many times. The read ends 3 residues before the CDR3 terminus; that terminus is restored from the germline J gene. The chain carries TRBV4-2 and TRBJ2-5, with 8 bases that match TRBD1. The CDR3 totals 16 residues. Trimming cost V 0 bases and J 3 bases; bases outside gene matches: 6. Germline assignment: CDR1 LGHNA and CDR2 YNFKEQ. The sequenced part of the CDR3 DNA is TGTGCCAGCAGCCAAGACCGGACAGGGCCAGAAGAGACC. It encodes CASSQDRTGPEET. From start to end, the CDR3 is CASSQDRTGPEETQYF.

The sample holds a few counts of this clone. The read ends 3 residues early relative to the CDR3; the germline J gene fills the gap. This rearrangement joins TRBV7-6 to TRBJ1-1; a weak D match, TRBD1 (6 bases). Germline CDR1 and CDR2: SGHVS and FNYEAQ. There are 14 residues in the CDR3. CDR3 sequence: CASSLSGGTDTAFF. The DNA read from the CDR3 is TGTGCCAGCAGCTTGTCGGGGGGCACAGATACG.

The sample holds many counts of this clone. The missing CDR3 end, 3 residues past where the read stops, is filled in from the germline J gene. This chain joins TRBV7-3 and TRBJ2-1; weak D call: TRBD2 (7 bases). The germline gives CDR1 SGHTA, CDR2 FQGTGA. V was cut by 4 bases and J by 9 bases, with 16 bases left in between. The CDR3 length is 14 residues. CDR3 DNA (partial): TGTGCCAGCAGCTCCCTAGGGGGAGGGACTGAG. Amino acid sequence: CASSSLGGGTE. The whole CDR3 region reads CASSSLGGGTEQFF.

This clone was recorded at least ten times. Read data end 3 residues before the CDR3 end; the end is taken from the germline J gene. V usage is TRBV19 and J usage is TRBJ2-6; the D gene is possibly TRBD1 (5 bases). V lost 9 bases and J 3 bases, leaving 21 bases between the germline ends. The CDR3 sequence is 17 residues long. CDR1 is LNHDA, CDR2 SQIVND, per germline (reference sequence). Partial CDR3 DNA: TGTGCCAGCACGGGCCGGCCAGGGCGGCTTGGGGCCAACGTC. Amino acids: CASTGRPGRLGANV. The entire CDR3 protein is CASTGRPGRLGANVLTF.

This clone turned up a few times. Coverage ceases 3 residues before the CDR3 finishes, and the germline J gene fills in the end. The V call is TRBV5-1, the J call TRBJ1-2, with D perhaps TRBD1 (6 bases). Germline V gene data show CDR1 as SGHRS and CDR2 as YFSETQ. This CDR3 region has 13 residues. CDR3 DNA (partial): TGCGCCAGCAGCGCTGACAGGACCCCAGGC. Protein product: CASSADRTPG. The full CDR3 sequence reads CASSADRTPGYTF.

The sample holds many counts of this clone. The CDR3 end falls 3 residues outside the read, so it is completed with the germline J gene. The chain couples TRBV6-1 to TRBJ2-5; 10 bases fit TRBD2. This CDR3 contains 13 residues. V lost 4 bases and J lost 7; bases outside the gene matches: 3. Per germline, CDR1 MNHNS and CDR2 SASEGT. The CDR3 bases that were read are TGTGCCAGCAGTGCGTTAGCGGGAGGGACC. Amino acids: CASSALAGGT. The entire CDR3 protein reads CASSALAGGTQYF.

As regards this clone: The CDR3 goes on 3 residues after the read ends, and that part is filled in from the germline J gene. The chain is built from TRBV30 and TRBJ1-1; D remains ambiguous. Deletions cut 2 bases from V and 5 bases from J, with 9 bases between. The CDR3 runs to 12 residues. CDR1 and CDR2 from the germline V gene are GTSNPN and SVGIG (reference sequence). The sequenced CDR3 bases are TGTGCCTGGAGTCGGGGTGAGACTGAA. As protein: CAWSRGETE. The whole CDR3 is CAWSRGETEAFF.

This clone was counted ten times or more. The read gets to within 3 residues of the CDR3 end, and the germline J gene fills in the rest. This rearrangement joins TRBV2 to TRBJ2-7, with a tentative D call TRBD1 (6 bases). The CDR3 totals 16 residues. CDR1 and CDR2 (germline): SNHLY, FYNNEI. With 0 bases removed from V and 6 bases from J, the gap between germline ends came to 18 bases. The CDR3 DNA, read in part, is TGTGCCAGCAGTGAAGCGCAAGAGGACCCGACAGGCGAG. As protein: CASSEAQEDPTGE. The full CDR3 protein is CASSEAQEDPTGEQYF.

This clone came up many times. Read data end 3 residues before the CDR3 end; the end is taken from the germline J gene. The rearrangement links TRBV4-2 to TRBJ1-2; maybe TRBD1 (6 bases). The CDR3 covers 18 residues. V shed 1 base and J shed 1 base, with 19 bases lying between them. CDR1 and CDR2 from the germline V gene are LGHNA and YNFKEQ. CDR3 bases read: TGTGCCAGCAGCCAAGTCTACTTGGGGGCGGACGATAACTATGGC. Its protein is CASSQVYLGADDNYG. The whole CDR3 is CASSQVYLGADDNYGYTF.

This clone came up many times. Sequencing ends 3 residues short of the CDR3 end; the germline J gene provides the rest. J is TRBJ2-1 and V is TRBV20-1; 8 nucleotides line up with TRBD2. V lost 5 bases, J lost 5 bases, and 5 bases stayed unmatched. Germline-derived CDR1 and CDR2 are DFQATT and SNEGSKA (reference sequence). This CDR3 contains 13 residues. The DNA read from the CDR3 is TGCAGTGCTTCCCGGGGGGGGCACAATGAG. This translates into CSASRGGHNE. The full-length CDR3 reads as CSASRGGHNEQFF.

This clone has just a few counts. Sequencing ends 3 residues short of the CDR3 end; the germline J gene provides the rest. The chain recombines TRBV10-2 with TRBJ2-1; no definite D call. V was cut by 0 bases and J by 4 bases, with 10 bases left in between. Germline V gene sequence: CDR1 WSHSY, CDR2 SAAADI. The CDR3 has 15 amino acids. CDR3 residues: CASSESRLGYNEQFF. The CDR3 DNA, read in part, is TGCGCCAGCAGTGAGTCGAGGCTAGGTTACAATGAG.

This clone occurred many times. The sequenced fragment ends 3 residues before the CDR3 boundary, so the rest is inferred from the germline J gene. V gene TRBV20-1 combines with J gene TRBJ2-3, with D perhaps matching TRBD1 (6 bases). Trimming pared 5 bases from V and 4 bases from J, leaving 22 bases between. The CDR3 sequence is 16 residues long. CDR1 is DFQATT, CDR2 SNEGSKA, per germline (reference sequence). CDR3 in amino acids: CSAPSLQGGSSDTQYF. The part of the CDR3 DNA that was read is TGCAGTGCTCCATCTCTACAGGGCGGAAGCTCAGATACG.

The sample holds many counts of this clone. The read is 3 residues too short to cover the CDR3 end, so that end is filled in from the germline J gene. The rearrangement joins TRBV5-6 to TRBJ2-5, with TRBD1 as a possible D gene (5 bases). V lost 4 bases and J lost 4, with 14 bases in between. Germline lookup yields CDR1 SGHDT and CDR2 YYEEEE. The CDR3 extends over 14 amino acids. CDR3 in amino acids: CASSMGQGGETQYF. Incomplete CDR3 DNA: TGTGCCAGCAGCATGGGCCAGGGCGGAGAGACC.

This clone is deemed medium-sized (0.01 to 0.1%). At one boundary the junction diverges from the germline segment, which might be a read error. The CDR3 is cut off 3 residues early in the read; its end comes from the germline J gene. J is TRBJ1-2 and V is TRBV12-3 or TRBV12-4, with 7 nucleotides matching TRBD1. There are 19 residues in the CDR3. The sequenced CDR3 bases are TGTGCCAGCACTTTACTCCCTCCCTTGACAGGGCGAATCGACTATGGC. Translated, it gives CASTLLPPLTGRIDYG. The entire CDR3 reads CASTLLPPLTGRIDYGYTF.

Comment on this clone: The DNA ends 3 residues before the CDR3 does, and the rest of the CDR3 is filled in from the germline J gene. The chain carries TRBV11-2 and TRBJ2-5, with 8 bases matching TRBD1. This CDR3 is built from 14 residues. The V gene's germline CDR1 is SGHAT and CDR2 FQNNGV. Losses at the gene ends were 5 bases for V and 5 bases for J; bases not matched to a gene: 7. The CDR3 sequence: CASSPWTGKETQYF. CDR3 DNA, as far as it was read: TGTGCCAGCAGCCCCTGGACAGGGAAGGAGACC.

This clone has ten or more counts. The sequenced CDR3 bases are TGTGCCAGCAGCTCGGGGGTGCGGTCATCCAATGAG. It codes for CASSSGVRSSNE. The complete CDR3 sequence is CASSSGVRSSNEQFF. This chain joins TRBV7-2 and TRBJ2-1; perhaps TRBD2 as D (6 bases). The read stops 3 residues short of the end of the CDR3; the missing end is completed from the germline J gene. The length of the CDR3 is 15 residues. V lost 4 bases, J lost 6 bases, and 16 bases lay in between. From germline, CDR1 is SGHTA and CDR2 FQGNSA.

This clone was counted many times. Incomplete CDR3 DNA: TGTGCCTGGAGTGTACAGGGGGCGTTTGGGCCC. Residues: CAWSVQGAFGP. In full, the CDR3 reads CAWSVQGAFGPQHF. The chain couples TRBV30 to TRBJ1-5, with 9 bases identical to TRBD1. The read is 3 residues too short to cover the CDR3 end, so that end is filled in from the germline J gene. CDR3 length: 14 residues. Germline CDR1 is GTSNPN and CDR2 is SVGIG (reference sequence). J was trimmed by 9 bases and V by 0 bases; bases with no gene match: 6.

This clone came up many times. The CDR3 goes on 3 residues after the read ends, and that part is filled in from the germline J gene. The chain uses TRBV5-1 and TRBJ1-2, with TRBD1 identical over 10 bases. With 2 bases clipped from V and 4 bases from J, the junction kept 5 bases outside the gene matches. Looked up from germline, CDR1 is SGHRS and CDR2 is YFSETQ. The CDR3 is 15 residues long. The CDR3 DNA, read in part, is TGCGCCAGCAGCTTCCCGGGACAGGGGATCTATGGC. It yields the protein CASSFPGQGIYG. The full CDR3 sequence reads CASSFPGQGIYGYTF.

In its sample, this clone was seen many times. The part of the CDR3 DNA that was read is TGTGCCAGCAGCTTCACGGGACTAGCTTCCCACGAG. It encodes CASSFTGLASHE. The complete CDR3 reads CASSFTGLASHEQYF. V usage is TRBV5-6 and J usage is TRBJ2-7; TRBD2 aligns across 9 bases. The read falls 3 residues short of the CDR3 end, and the missing part is taken from the germline J gene. CDR3 length: 15 amino acids. Germline V gives CDR1 SGHDT, CDR2 YYEEEE. Unmatched junction bases numbered 8, after V lost 2 bases and J lost 5 bases.

Many counts were recorded for this clone. The read falls 3 residues short of the CDR3 end, and the missing part is taken from the germline J gene. This rearrangement joins TRBV20-1 to TRBJ1-1; TRBD1 matches 7 bases. The CDR3 loop spans 13 amino acids. Trimming took 4 bases from V and 2 from J; bases not matched to a gene: 4. Germline V gives CDR1 DFQATT, CDR2 SNEGSKA (reference sequence). CDR3 bases read: TGCAGTGCTAAGTCAGGGGGAAACACTGAA. Protein product: CSAKSGGNTE. The full-length CDR3 reads as CSAKSGGNTEAFF.